This T cell receptor (beta chain) originates from a study of cytomegalovirus exposure and HLA in healthy donors. Study-wide background: As released early, the data held around 80 million unique TCRs from HLA-typed donors. Study-level points and caveats: The number of N-insertions in an Asian-associated ancestry cluster was reportedly below the 666-donor mean in a later analysis.

Of note for this clone: Its specificity is not known.

The PCR employed 60 Vbeta primers together with 13 Jbeta primers. This table comes from immunoSEQ multiplex PCR, and its TCRdb copy is limited to in-frame clones, with some not included. The data contain about 170,000 clones, 75% to 90% of them singletons. V was clipped by 2 bases and J by 15 bases; unmatched bases: 13. The V gene's germline CDR1 is GTSNPN and CDR2 SVGIG (reference sequence). The CDR3 spans 13 residues. The clonotype comes from a boy aged 2 to 10 in good health and CMV-seronegative. The specimen was PBMCs. This chain connects TRBV30 to TRBJ2-1, with 7 nucleotides matching TRBD1. CDR3 DNA: TGTGCCTGGAGTTACGGCAGGGGGTACCCTCCGTTCTTC. Its translation: CAWSYGRGYPPFF.